A single sample gave rise to the 13 T cell receptor beta chains below, sequenced in a study of PD-L1 blockade in urothelial cancer. Sequencing was performed with immunoSEQ multiplex PCR; in TCRdb, only in-frame clones are kept and a portion is missing. The sample comprises some 77,000 clones, about 90% of which are singletons, and under 6% rests with the top ten. The sample here was PBMCs, taken around atezolizumab (anti-PD-L1) treatment. All receptors come from a woman aged 70-85 years with urothelial cancer.

A single count supports this clone. The rearrangement links TRBV29-1 to TRBJ2-1; 11 bases align to TRBD2. Germline-derived CDR1 and CDR2 are SQVTM and ANQGSEA. Trimming removed 3 bases from V and 0 bases from J; junction bases left unmatched: 10. This CDR3 has 18 residues. This CDR3 is CSVDGRLAGWSSYNEQFF. CDR3 nucleotides: TGCAGCGTTGACGGGAGACTAGCGGGGTGGTCCTCCTACAATGAGCAGTTCTTC.

This chain uses TRBV20-1 with TRBJ2-7; no firm D call. Trimming removed 3 bases at V and 3 bases at J, with 6 bases between. This CDR3 has 11 amino acids. CDR1 is DFQATT and CDR2 is SNEGSKA in the germline V gene (reference sequence). The CDR3, as DNA: TGCAGTGCTAGCTTTCTCTACGAGCAGTACTTC. Translated: CSASFLYEQYF.

This clone was seen a single time. V is TRBV11-2 and J is TRBJ2-7; TRBD1 aligns across 11 bases. The CDR3 is made up of 17 amino acids. V dropped 4 bases and J dropped 2; count of bases not matched to a gene: 10. Germline CDR1 reads SGHAT; CDR2 reads FQNNGV. In nucleotides, the CDR3 is TGTGCCAGCAGCTCACATCGGGACAGGGGGAAACCCTACGAGCAGTACTTC. It yields the protein CASSSHRDRGKPYEQYF.

In its sample, this clone was seen once. CDR3 bases: TGTGCCAGCAATATACCGGGACAGAAGCAGTACTTC. It codes for CASNIPGQKQYF. The chain links TRBV7-9 to TRBJ2-7; 7 nucleotides match TRBD1. This CDR3 has 12 amino acids. V dropped 7 bases and J dropped 8; count of bases not matched to a gene: 8. Looked up from germline, CDR1 is SEHNR and CDR2 is FQNEAQ (reference sequence).

The chain joins TRBV5-1 to TRBJ2-3; D unresolved. V lost 2 bases and J 0 bases, leaving 13 bases between the germline ends. CDR3 length: 16 residues. Germline V gives CDR1 SGHRS, CDR2 YFSETQ. CDR3 sequence: CASSLHLATSTDTQYF. The CDR3 nucleotides read TGCGCCAGCAGCTTACATTTAGCAACTAGCACAGATACGCAGTATTTT.

V and J are TRBV28 and TRBJ1-2, with D possibly matching TRBD1 (6 bases). Germline V lookup: CDR1 MDHEN, CDR2 SYDVKM. The CDR3 extends over 13 amino acids. V was pared by 10 bases and J by 0 bases, with 12 bases between. CDR3 in DNA: TGTGCCACAGGGACAACATCTAACTATGGCTACACCTTC. It specifies CATGTTSNYGYTF.

The chain is built from TRBV5-5 and TRBJ1-1; D remains ambiguous. This CDR3 comprises 14 residues. V was clipped by 4 bases and J by 1 base, with 11 bases between them. Looked up from germline, CDR1 is SGHKS and CDR2 is YYEKEE (reference sequence). The CDR3 sequence: CASSQTHWNTEAFF. DNA for the CDR3: TGTGCCAGCAGCCAGACACACTGGAACACTGAAGCTTTCTTT.

Comment on this clone: The conserved phenylalanine or tryptophan normally closing the CDR3 is absent here, so this likely arose from a read error. The DNA is omitted, as the CDR3 cannot be located on it reliably, and the CDR3 follows TCRdb's listing. The V call is TRBV5-1, the J call TRBJ2-4; TRBD2 is taken as the D call from the table, unchecked against the DNA. The CDR3 contains 16 residues when both ends are counted. In germline, CDR1 is SGHRS, CDR2 YFSETQ. CDR3: CASSPAGLAGACLRAT.

The rearrangement joins TRBV30 to TRBJ1-2, with a tentative D call TRBD1 (5 bases). V was trimmed by 2 bases and J by 8 bases, leaving 15 bases between them. This CDR3 has 13 residues. From germline, CDR1 is GTSNPN and CDR2 SVGIG (reference sequence). In DNA form, the CDR3 reads TGTGCCTGGAGTTCGGGCCTCCAGGGCGGCTACACCTTC. This encodes CAWSSGLQGGYTF.

This chain joins TRBV6-1 and TRBJ1-4; D gene uncertain. Germline CDR1 reads MNHNS; CDR2 reads SASEGT. CDR3 length: 15 residues. Trimming took 1 base from V and 1 from J, leaving 7 bases between them. CDR3 bases: TGTGCCAGCAGTGAAGTCCGGGGAACTAATGAAAAACTGTTTTTT. Translation: CASSEVRGTNEKLFF.

The J gene is TRBJ2-1, the V gene TRBV11-2; the D is unclear. The CDR3 sequence is 12 residues long. Trimming shortened V by 5 bases and J by 2 bases, and 4 bases separated the two germline ends. CDR1 and CDR2 (germline): SGHAT, FQNNGV. The CDR3 DNA sequence: TGTGCCAGCAGCCTCCCCTACAATGAGCAGTTCTTC. Protein sequence: CASSLPYNEQFF.

Concerning this clone itself: The same CDR3 is also encoded by other DNA sequences in this sample. The CDR3 loop is CASSPRLAGVYNEQFF. The CDR3 nucleotides read TGTGCCAGCAGCCCCAGACTAGCGGGAGTGTACAATGAGCAGTTCTTC. The chain recombines TRBV11-2 with TRBJ2-1; 12 nucleotides match TRBD2. V lost 5 bases to trimming and J lost 4 bases; unmatched junction nucleotides: 6. The germline CDR1 and CDR2 sequences are SGHAT and FQNNGV. The CDR3 is 16 amino acids.

The chain recombines TRBV11-2 with TRBJ1-1; TRBD1 might be the D (5 bases). Trimming cost V 4 bases and J 5 bases, with 14 bases left between them. The CDR3 contains 14 residues. Germline V gives CDR1 SGHAT, CDR2 FQNNGV. This CDR3 is CASSSDPGATEAFF. DNA for the CDR3: TGTGCCAGCAGCTCGGACCCTGGGGCGACTGAAGCTTTCTTT.